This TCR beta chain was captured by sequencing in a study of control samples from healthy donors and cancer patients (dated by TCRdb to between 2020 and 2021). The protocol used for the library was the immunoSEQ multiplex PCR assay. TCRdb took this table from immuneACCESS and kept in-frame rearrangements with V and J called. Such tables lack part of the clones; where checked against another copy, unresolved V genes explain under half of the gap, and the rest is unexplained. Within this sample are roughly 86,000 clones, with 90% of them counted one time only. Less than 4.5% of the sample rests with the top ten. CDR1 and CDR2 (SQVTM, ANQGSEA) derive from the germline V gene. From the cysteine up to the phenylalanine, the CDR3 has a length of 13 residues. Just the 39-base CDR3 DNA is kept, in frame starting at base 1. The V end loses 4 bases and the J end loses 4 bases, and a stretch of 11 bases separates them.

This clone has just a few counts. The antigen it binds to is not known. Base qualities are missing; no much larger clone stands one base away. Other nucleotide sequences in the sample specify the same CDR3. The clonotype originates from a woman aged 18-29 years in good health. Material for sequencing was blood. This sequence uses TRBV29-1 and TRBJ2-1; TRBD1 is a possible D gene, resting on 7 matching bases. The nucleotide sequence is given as TGCAGCGTTGGGAGGGACAGATACAATGAGCAGTTCTTC. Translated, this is CSVGRDRYNEQFF.